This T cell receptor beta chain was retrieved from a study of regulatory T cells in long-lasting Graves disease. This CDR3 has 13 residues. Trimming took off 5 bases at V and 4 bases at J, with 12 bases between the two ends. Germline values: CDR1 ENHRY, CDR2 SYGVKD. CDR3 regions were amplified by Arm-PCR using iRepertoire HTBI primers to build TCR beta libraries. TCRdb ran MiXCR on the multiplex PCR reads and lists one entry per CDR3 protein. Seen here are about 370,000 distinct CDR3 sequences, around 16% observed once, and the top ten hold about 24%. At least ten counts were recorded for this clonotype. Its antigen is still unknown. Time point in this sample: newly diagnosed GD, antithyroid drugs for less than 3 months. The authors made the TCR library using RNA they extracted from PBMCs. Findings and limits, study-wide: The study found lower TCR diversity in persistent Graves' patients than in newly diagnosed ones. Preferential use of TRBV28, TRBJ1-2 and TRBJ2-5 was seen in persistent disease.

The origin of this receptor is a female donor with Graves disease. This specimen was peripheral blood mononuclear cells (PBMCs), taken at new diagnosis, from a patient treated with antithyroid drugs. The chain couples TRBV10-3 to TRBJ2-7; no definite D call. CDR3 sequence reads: CAISLEGMYEQYF. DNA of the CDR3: TGTGCCATCAGTCTCGAAGGGATGTACGAGCAGTACTTC.